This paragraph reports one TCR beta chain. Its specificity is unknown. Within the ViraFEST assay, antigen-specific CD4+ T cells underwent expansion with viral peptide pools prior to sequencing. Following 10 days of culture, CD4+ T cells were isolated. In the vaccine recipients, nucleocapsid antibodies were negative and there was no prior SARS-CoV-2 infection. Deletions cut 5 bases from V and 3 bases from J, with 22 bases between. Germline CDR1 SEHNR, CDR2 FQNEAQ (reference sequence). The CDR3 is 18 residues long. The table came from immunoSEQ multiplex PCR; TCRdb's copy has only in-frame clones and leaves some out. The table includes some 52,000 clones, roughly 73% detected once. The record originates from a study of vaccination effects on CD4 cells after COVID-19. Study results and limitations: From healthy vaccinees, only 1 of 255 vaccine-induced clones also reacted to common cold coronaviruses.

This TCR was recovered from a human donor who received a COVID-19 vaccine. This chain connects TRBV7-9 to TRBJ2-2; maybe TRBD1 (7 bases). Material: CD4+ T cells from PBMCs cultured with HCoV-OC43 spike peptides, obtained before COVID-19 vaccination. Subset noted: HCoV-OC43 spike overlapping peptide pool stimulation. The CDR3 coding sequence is TGTGCCAGCAGCCGAGACAGGGACCCCTGGAGGGACACCGGGGAGCTGTTTTTT. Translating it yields CASSRDRDPWRDTGELFF.